This TCR beta chain was captured by sequencing in a study of OX40 agonist ivuxolimab in advanced cancers. Germline V gene data show CDR1 as SEHNR and CDR2 as FQNEAQ (reference sequence). The trim removed 1 base at V and 8 bases at J, leaving 9 bases unmatched. The CDR3 sequence is 16 residues long. The data were produced by immunoSEQ multiplex PCR, yet TCRdb's version contains in-frame clones alone and is incomplete. This table holds approximately 18,000 clones, around 78% found once. The chain is built from TRBV7-9 and TRBJ2-1; 9 positions agree with TRBD1. This material consisted of CD4+ or CD8+ T cells sorted from blood, taken in a trial of the OX40 agonist ivuxolimab. The receptor was isolated from an adult with an advanced solid tumor such as melanoma, head and neck, liver or kidney cancer. In nucleotides, the CDR3 is TGTGCCAGCAGCTTAGGAGTCAGAGGGACAGGGCATGAGCAGTTCTTC. Protein: CASSLGVRGTGHEQFF.